This record looks at one T cell receptor beta chain sequence and its context. Its antigen is currently unknown. Germline CDR1 and CDR2: MGHRA and YSYEKL. V lost 1 base and J 10 bases, leaving 25 bases between the germline ends. CDR3 length: 18 amino acids. TCRdb fed the 5' RACE reads into MiXCR, producing one record per CDR3 protein. The sample records a few hundred thousand distinct CDR3 sequences, around 4.4% being singletons. This record belongs to a study of T cells after yellow fever vaccination. Notes on the study in general: A minor fraction of clonotypes spanned both CD4 and CD8 compartments. The bulk population could contribute abundant contaminating clonotypes to FACS-sorted repertoires.

The rearrangement joins TRBV4-1 to TRBJ1-4; D perhaps matches TRBD1 (6 bases). The sequence came from a young man who received the YFV17D yellow fever vaccine. The input for sequencing was PBMCs, taken 15 days after the yellow fever booster vaccination. The CDR3: CASSQGQVGALFGGKLFF. DNA for the CDR3: TGCGCCAGCAGCCAAGGGCAGGTGGGGGCCTTATTCGGAGGAAAACTGTTTTTT.